The T cell receptor beta chain described here comes from a study of blood T cell repertoires in COVID-19. In the original analysis: Amplified reference gene primers provided the basis for estimating nucleated cell counts. Repertoires were generated with immunoSEQ multiplex PCR, while TCRdb's copy carries only in-frame clones and drops some. V and J calls and clone size are as listed in that table; D and trimming were resolved from the DNA. The sample has about 200,000 clones; 85% to 90% are singletons. Germline loops: CDR1 WSHSY, CDR2 SAAADI. V trimming: 9 bases; J trimming: 7 bases; junction bases outside the gene matches: 12. The CDR3 totals 13 residues. This clone occurred a few times.

The sequence was collected from a man older than 75 with acute or convalescent COVID-19. The chain joins TRBV10-2 to TRBJ2-7; 7 nucleotides line up with TRBD1. The material sequenced was peripheral blood. CDR3 region: CASCQSRDREQYF. The DNA for the CDR3 is TGCGCCAGTTGTCAAAGCCGGGACAGAGAGCAGTACTTC.